This T cell receptor beta chain was found in a study of blood T cell repertoires in COVID-19. Study as a whole: T cells, B-cell-depleted T cells, or PBMCs provided the cDNA or gDNA that served as material.

In the source study's methods: How many nucleated cells were present was estimated from reference gene primer amplification. Assay: immunoSEQ multiplex PCR; the TCRdb copy retains only in-frame clones and omits some. The DNA gave D and trimming, while V, J and clone size come from that table. The table records some 200,000 clones, around 83% of them present only once. Looked up from germline, CDR1 is SGHTA and CDR2 is FQGNSA. The CDR3 sequence is 15 residues long. The J segment lost 4 bases and the V segment lost 2 bases, leaving 6 bases of the junction unmatched. The sequence derives from an older woman with COVID-19, enrolled during active disease. The sequenced sample consisted of peripheral blood. V gene TRBV7-2 combines with J gene TRBJ1-1, with 8 positions matching TRBD1. The chain's CDR3 is CASSLSQGAGTEAFF. The CDR3 region has the DNA TGTGCCAGCAGCTTATCTCAGGGGGCGGGCACTGAAGCTTTCTTT.